This entry lists 23 T cell receptor beta chains sequenced from one sample in a study of T cell repertoires in cytomegalovirus infection. TCRdb re-called the reads with MiXCR, one entry per CDR3 protein. The sample yields some 800,000 distinct CDR3 sequences, around a third seen once. Which antigens these TCRs recognize remains unknown. The sample here was cultured CD8+ T cells from PBMCs, taken from culture after CMV antigen stimulation. These receptors all come from a human donor in good health (CMV status not recorded). Some clones in this sample may be carry-over from other donors' samples.

This clonotype appeared many times. An end of the junction does not agree with germline; a read error may underlie this. The V and J genes are TRBV7-7 and TRBJ2-7, with 9 bases that match TRBD1. The CDR3 spans 14 residues. CDR1 and CDR2 from the germline V gene are SSHAT and FNYEAQ (reference sequence). Here the CDR3 reads CASSPLGQGSEQYF. CDR3 DNA: TGTGCTAGCAGCCCATTGGGACAGGGAAGCGAGCAGTACTTC.

The rearrangement links TRBV5-1 to TRBJ1-6, with unresolved D. The CDR3 consists of 15 residues. Trimming took off 0 bases at V and 6 bases at J, with 10 bases between the two ends. The germline gives CDR1 SGHRS, CDR2 YFSETQ. The CDR3 spells CASSLDGSSNSPLHF. The CDR3 coding sequence is TGCGCCAGCAGCTTGGACGGTAGCTCTAATTCACCCCTCCACTTT.

This clonotype is a singleton in its sample. V and J are TRBV10-3 and TRBJ2-7; 7 bases fit TRBD2. CDR1 and CDR2 from the germline V gene are ENHRY and SYGVKD. The V and J ends lost 8 bases and 1 base, in that order; junction bases with no gene match: 2. The CDR3 contains 12 residues. In DNA form, the CDR3 reads TGTGCCATCCTGGGGGGGTCCTACGAGCAGTACGTC. This sequence encodes CAILGGSYEQYV.

The table lists this clonotype with a few counts. This chain joins TRBV6-6 and TRBJ1-3; D not certain. This CDR3 has 14 residues. Per germline, CDR1 MNHNY and CDR2 SVGAGI (reference sequence). V was pared by 0 bases and J by 5 bases, with 8 bases between. Here the CDR3 reads CASSYSKARNTIYF. DNA for the CDR3: TGTGCCAGCAGTTACTCGAAGGCACGAAACACCATATATTTT.

The genes are TRBV4-1 and TRBJ1-1; no reliable D call. The CDR3 has 13 residues. CDR1 MGHRA and CDR2 YSYEKL come from the germline V gene. The V end lost 3 bases, the J end lost 8 bases, and 13 bases lay between the germline ends. CDR3 loop: CASSQRVYREAFF. DNA for the CDR3: TGCGCCAGCAGCCAGAGGGTCTATAGGGAAGCTTTCTTT.

V usage is TRBV28 and J usage is TRBJ2-1; 10 bases match TRBD2. Trimming removed 6 bases from V and 0 bases from J; junction bases left unmatched: 5. Germline V gene data show CDR1 as MDHEN and CDR2 as SYDVKM. This CDR3 is 16 amino acids long. CDR3 DNA: TGTGCCAGCAGCGGACTAGCGGCCAGCTCCTACAATGAGCAGTTCTTC. The encoded protein is CASSGLAASSYNEQFF.

This chain uses TRBV19 with TRBJ1-6; 9 nucleotides match TRBD1. After removal of 0 bases from V and 9 bases from J, the junction contained 6 bases not matched to a gene. Germline CDR1 reads LNHDA; CDR2 reads SQIVND (reference sequence). The CDR3 loop spans 16 amino acids. The chain's CDR3 is CASSIEPGQGLSPLHF. CDR3 bases: TGTGCCAGTAGTATAGAACCGGGACAGGGACTTTCACCCCTCCACTTT.

This chain uses TRBV7-9 with TRBJ2-7; 7 bases match TRBD2. The V and J ends lost 5 bases and 4 bases, in that order; junction bases with no gene match: 11. In germline, CDR1 is SEHNR, CDR2 FQNEAQ (reference sequence). This CDR3 has 15 amino acids. CDR3 residues: CASSLDQAGRYEQYF. The CDR3 coding sequence is TGTGCCAGCAGCCTAGACCAAGCGGGGCGATACGAGCAGTACTTC.

Turning to this clonotype: This may be a read error: a much more frequent sequence differs by one nucleotide. The chain links TRBV7-2 to TRBJ1-4; D gene unclear. The germline V and J ends were trimmed by 1 base and 8 bases, with 14 bases remaining between them. The CDR3 covers 15 residues. Germline V gives CDR1 SGHTA, CDR2 FQGNSA. In DNA, the CDR3 is TGTGCCAGCAGCTTAGTGGAGGTTCCGGGCGAAAAACTGTTTTTT. Its protein is CASSLVEVPGEKLFF.

This clonotype was found many times. V and J are TRBV7-8 and TRBJ1-4; D perhaps matches TRBD1 (5 bases). Trimming stripped 4 bases from V and 0 bases from J, with 18 bases between. The length of the CDR3 is 18 residues. Germline assignment: CDR1 SGHVS and CDR2 FQNEAQ. The CDR3 here is CASSSRRIGTSTNEKLFF. CDR3 DNA sequence: TGTGCCAGCAGCTCCAGAAGGATCGGGACTTCAACTAATGAAAAACTGTTTTTT. The whole variable domain, filled in from reference TRBV7-8 and TRBJ1-4, reads GAGVSQSPRYKVAKRGQDVALRCDPISGHVSLFWYQQALGQGPEFLTYFQNEAQLDKSGLPSDRFFAERPEGSVSTLKIQRTQQEDSAVYLCASSSRRIGTSTNEKLFFGSGTQLSVL.

This clonotype was observed a few times. One junction end disagrees with the germline gene, perhaps due to a read error. This chain uses TRBV7-9 with TRBJ2-5; D possibly corresponds to TRBD1 (6 bases). Germline-derived CDR1 and CDR2 are SEHNR and FQNEAQ (reference sequence). This CDR3 contains 13 residues. CDR3 bases: TGTGTCAGCAGCTCCAACAGGGCAGAGACCCAGTACTTC. Its protein product is CVSSSNRAETQYF.

In DNA, the CDR3 is TGTGCCAGCAGTCCACCCGGACTAGCGGGGGGGCCGCGCACAGATACGCAGTATTTT. It yields the protein CASSPPGLAGGPRTDTQYF. This rearrangement joins TRBV27 to TRBJ2-3, with 15 bases fitting TRBD2. This CDR3 has 19 residues. Trimming at V came to 5 bases and at J to 1 base, leaving 10 bases not matched to a gene. Germline values: CDR1 MNHEY, CDR2 SMNVEV (reference sequence).

The genes are TRBV7-6 and TRBJ2-3; 12 bases agree with TRBD2. Germline V gene lookup returns CDR1 SGHVS and CDR2 FNYEAQ. The CDR3 is made up of 15 amino acids. V was pared by 4 bases and J by 7 bases, with 6 bases of the junction left unmatched. CDR3: CASSSTSGGLHTQYF. As DNA, the CDR3 is TGTGCCAGCAGCTCGACTAGCGGGGGTTTGCATACGCAGTATTTT.

This clonotype was counted only a few times. The CDR3 DNA follows: TGTGCCACCAGTGATTTGACCGGGACAGGGCACACAGATACGCAGTATTTT. Amino acid sequence: CATSDLTGTGHTDTQYF. The chain employs TRBV24-1 and TRBJ2-3, with TRBD1 identical over 9 bases. This CDR3 has 17 residues. Trimming took 0 bases from V and 2 from J; bases not matched to a gene: 5. Germline V gene lookup returns CDR1 KGHDR and CDR2 SFDVKD.

V is TRBV20-1 and J is TRBJ2-1, with TRBD2 as a possible D gene (6 bases). Germline V gene lookup returns CDR1 DFQATT and CDR2 SNEGSKA (reference sequence). Trimming removed 4 bases at V and 0 bases at J, with 10 bases between. This CDR3 contains 14 residues. The CDR3 nucleotides are TGCAGTGCTACAGCGGAGGGCTCCTACAATGAGCAGTTCTTC. The encoded protein is CSATAEGSYNEQFF.

The chain employs TRBV6-8 and TRBJ2-1; 9 positions agree with TRBD2. CDR1 MNHGY and CDR2 SAAAGT come from the germline V gene. J gave up 4 bases and V 1 base, and 8 bases lay outside the gene matches. This CDR3 comprises 17 residues. This CDR3 is CASSYFSAGGQYNEQFF. In DNA form, the CDR3 reads TGTGCCAGCAGTTACTTCTCTGCGGGGGGGCAATACAATGAGCAGTTCTTC.

This clonotype was recorded a few times. The rearrangement uses TRBV3-1 and TRBJ2-7; D gene uncertain. V lost 3 bases and J 0 bases, leaving 9 bases between the germline ends. The CDR3 spans 14 residues. Germline CDR1 is LGHDT and CDR2 is YNNKEL (reference sequence). This CDR3 is CASSQSAVSYEQYF. In nucleotides, the CDR3 is TGTGCCAGCAGCCAGAGCGCGGTCTCCTACGAGCAGTACTTC.

This clonotype has just a few counts. The rearrangement links TRBV2 to TRBJ2-5, with 7 nucleotides matching TRBD1. The J segment lost 5 bases and the V segment lost 7 bases, leaving 7 bases of the junction unmatched. The CDR3 extends over 13 amino acids. Germline V gene lookup returns CDR1 SNHLY and CDR2 FYNNEI. CDR3 amino acids: CASTDRAWETQYF. The CDR3 nucleotides read TGTGCCAGCACCGACAGGGCGTGGGAGACCCAGTACTTC.

The sample holds a few counts of this clonotype. The chain has TRBV5-4 and TRBJ2-4, with D tentatively TRBD2 (7 bases). CDR1 is SGHNT and CDR2 is YYREEE in the germline V gene (reference sequence). V was trimmed by 9 bases and J by 1 base, leaving 14 bases between them. CDR3 length: 14 residues. CDR3 sequence reads: CATQRGGAKNIQYF. CDR3 in DNA: TGTGCCACCCAAAGGGGGGGGGCCAAAAACATTCAGTACTTC.

This clonotype has just a few counts. The chain employs TRBV27 and TRBJ2-1; TRBD1 or TRBD2 may be the D gene (6 bases each). Per the germline V gene, CDR1 is MNHEY and CDR2 is SMNVEV (reference sequence). This CDR3 spans 14 amino acids. V lost 10 bases, J lost 8 bases, and 21 bases lay in between. The CDR3, as DNA: TGTGCCACCCGACTGCGAGGGGGGTCAGATGAGCAGTTCTTC. Its translation is CATRLRGGSDEQFF.

The table lists this clonotype with a few counts. The chain is built from TRBV7-6 and TRBJ1-5; TRBD1 aligns across 7 bases. V dropped 0 bases and J dropped 2; count of bases not matched to a gene: 4. CDR3 length: 16 residues. Germline V lookup: CDR1 SGHVS, CDR2 FNYEAQ. The CDR3 bases are TGTGCCAGCAGCTTAGCGCAGGGGGGCGGCAATCAGCCCCAGCATTTT. This translates into CASSLAQGGGNQPQHF.

The chain carries TRBV4-1 and TRBJ2-1; either TRBD1 or TRBD2 may fit D (6 bases each). The CDR3 runs to 14 residues. Trimming stripped 2 bases from V and 7 bases from J, with 12 bases between. Per the germline V gene, CDR1 is MGHRA and CDR2 is YSYEKL. CDR3 residues: CASSQWGAGNEQFF. The CDR3 nucleotides read TGCGCCAGCAGCCAATGGGGGGCCGGGAATGAGCAGTTCTTC.

V and J are TRBV7-8 and TRBJ1-1; D gene ambiguous. CDR1 and CDR2 from the germline V gene are SGHVS and FQNEAQ. V lost 4 bases and J lost 6, with 21 bases in between. CDR3 size: 16 residues. The CDR3 DNA follows: TGTGCCAGCAGCTATTGGTCTGGCAGGTCGGGCGCTGAAGCTTTCTTT. Its translation is CASSYWSGRSGAEAFF.